These T cell receptor beta chains were read from a single sample in a study of Ad26.COV2.S vaccination and SARS-CoV-2 variants. Sequenced by immunoSEQ multiplex PCR; TCRdb stores in-frame clones only, minus some. The profile shows 410,000 or so clones, roughly 90% of them singletons. The sequences come from peripheral blood, collected in a trial of Ad26.COV2.S vaccine versus placebo. The receptors originated from a person between 18 and 65 years old who received the Ad26.COV2.S COVID-19 vaccine or a placebo. CDR3s include the opening cysteine and the closing phenylalanine or tryptophan. Each record gives: V gene, D gene, clone size, J gene, CDR3 DNA, CDR3 protein. D genes are given only for firm matches. Clone size, where shown, is once, few, many, or a class for clones that have expanded.

v_call: TRBV23-1; d_call: NA; clone_size: NA; j_call: TRBJ1-1; cdr3_nt: TGCGCCAGCAGTCAATTCCGGAGGTCGAACACTGAAGCTTTCTTT; cdr3_aa: CASSQFRRSNTEAFF
v_call: TRBV4-2; d_call: TRBD1; clone_size: NA; j_call: TRBJ2-2; cdr3_nt: TGTGCCAGCAGCCACGGACAGGGGGCCGACACCGGGGAGCTGTTTTTT; cdr3_aa: CASSHGQGADTGELFF
v_call: TRBV11-2; d_call: NA; clone_size: NA; j_call: TRBJ1-1; cdr3_nt: TGTGCCAGCAGCTTAGCCTTAGGACAGACCACTGAAGCTTTCTTT; cdr3_aa: CASSLALGQTTEAFF
v_call: TRBV15; d_call: TRBD1; clone_size: once; j_call: TRBJ1-1; cdr3_nt: TGTGCCACCAGCAGATATACAGGGGTGAACACTGAAGCTTTCTTT; cdr3_aa: CATSRYTGVNTEAFF
v_call: TRBV27; d_call: TRBD2; clone_size: NA; j_call: TRBJ2-2; cdr3_nt: TGTGCCAGCAGTTTATTGGCGGGGGGGTCGAACACCGGGGAGCTGTTTTTT; cdr3_aa: CASSLLAGGSNTGELFF
v_call: TRBV19; d_call: TRBD1; clone_size: NA; j_call: TRBJ2-7; cdr3_nt: TGTGCCAGTAGTATTGGGACAGATTTCTACGAGCAGTACTTC; cdr3_aa: CASSIGTDFYEQYF
v_call: TRBV2; d_call: NA; clone_size: NA; j_call: TRBJ2-1; cdr3_nt: TGTGCCAGCAGTGACCTAGCAAGGGATGAGCAGTTCTTC; cdr3_aa: CASSDLARDEQFF
v_call: TRBV2; d_call: TRBD1; clone_size: NA; j_call: TRBJ2-5; cdr3_nt: TGTGCCAGCATCACAGGGGTCCAAGAGACCCAGTACTTC; cdr3_aa: CASITGVQETQYF
v_call: TRBV21-1; d_call: NA; clone_size: NA; j_call: TRBJ2-5; cdr3_nt: TGTGCCAGCAGCAAAGTAGGGTGCGTTACAGGGCAAGAGACCCAGTACTTC; cdr3_aa: CASSKVGCVTGQETQYF
v_call: TRBV5-1; d_call: TRBD2; clone_size: NA; j_call: TRBJ2-5; cdr3_nt: TGCGCCAGCAGCTCAGCGGGGGGGACTGAGACCCAGTACTTC; cdr3_aa: CASSSAGGTETQYF
v_call: TRBV25-1; d_call: NA; clone_size: few; j_call: TRBJ2-5; cdr3_nt: TGTGCCAGCAGTGAATCCGGGCAGGACCAGGGAGAGACCCAGTACTTC; cdr3_aa: CASSESGQDQGETQYF
v_call: TRBV2; d_call: TRBD1; clone_size: NA; j_call: TRBJ2-1; cdr3_nt: TGTGCCAGCAGTGACGGACAGGGTTACAATGAGCAGTTCTTC; cdr3_aa: CASSDGQGYNEQFF
v_call: TRBV5-1; d_call: NA; clone_size: NA; j_call: TRBJ1-2; cdr3_nt: TGCGCCAGCAGCTTGGTTTCCCTCATTAAAGGCTCCCTGGGGAACTATGGCTACACCTTC; cdr3_aa: CASSLVSLIKGSLGNYGYTF
v_call: TRBV5-8; d_call: NA; clone_size: once; j_call: TRBJ2-3; cdr3_nt: TGTGCCAGCAGCTTGGCGGGGGAAACAGATACGCAGTATTTT; cdr3_aa: CASSLAGETDTQYF
v_call: TRBV11-3; d_call: TRBD1; clone_size: once; j_call: TRBJ2-3; cdr3_nt: TGTGCCAGCAGCTCAGGGGACAGGGGGCGAACAGATACGCAGTATTTT; cdr3_aa: CASSSGDRGRTDTQYF
v_call: TRBV7-6; d_call: NA; clone_size: NA; j_call: TRBJ2-7; cdr3_nt: TGTGCCAGCAGCCGGGGACAAGCCTACGAGCAGTACTTC; cdr3_aa: CASSRGQAYEQYF
v_call: TRBV30; d_call: TRBD1; clone_size: NA; j_call: TRBJ2-1; cdr3_nt: TGTGCCAGCAGGGGGTACACCTACAATGAGCAGTTCTTC; cdr3_aa: CASRGYTYNEQFF
v_call: TRBV28; d_call: TRBD2; clone_size: NA; j_call: TRBJ2-7; cdr3_nt: TGTGCCAGCAGCCCCACCCGGCGGGAGAAATACGAGCAGTACTTC; cdr3_aa: CASSPTRREKYEQYF
v_call: TRBV7-9; d_call: NA; clone_size: NA; j_call: TRBJ2-5; cdr3_nt: TGTGCCAGCAGAGCGGTCCAAGAGACCCAGTACTTC; cdr3_aa: CASRAVQETQYF
v_call: TRBV7-9; d_call: NA; clone_size: NA; j_call: TRBJ1-1; cdr3_nt: TGTGCCAGCAGCTCGCAGCCCACTGAAGCTTTCTTT; cdr3_aa: CASSSQPTEAFF
v_call: TRBV18; d_call: TRBD1; clone_size: NA; j_call: TRBJ1-6; cdr3_nt: TGTGCCACGCACCCAGACAGGGGGAATTCACCCCTCCACTTT; cdr3_aa: CATHPDRGNSPLHF
v_call: TRBV5-1; d_call: NA; clone_size: NA; j_call: TRBJ2-3; cdr3_nt: TGCGCCAGCAGCTTGACCCTGGACCGCGCAGATACGCAGTATTTT; cdr3_aa: CASSLTLDRADTQYF
v_call: TRBV19; d_call: TRBD1; clone_size: NA; j_call: TRBJ2-7; cdr3_nt: TGTGCCAGTACCCCGGGACAGGGAGGGTACGAGCAGTACTTC; cdr3_aa: CASTPGQGGYEQYF
v_call: TRBV20-1; d_call: NA; clone_size: NA; j_call: TRBJ2-5; cdr3_nt: TGCAGTGCTAGTGTCCGACAAGACTACCAAGAGACCCAGTACTTC; cdr3_aa: CSASVRQDYQETQYF
v_call: TRBV29-1; d_call: NA; clone_size: once; j_call: TRBJ1-2; cdr3_nt: TGCAGCGTTGAGGCGGCCGGGAACTATGGCTACACCTTC; cdr3_aa: CSVEAAGNYGYTF
v_call: TRBV30; d_call: NA; clone_size: once; j_call: TRBJ2-7; cdr3_nt: TGTGCCTGGAGCGCTACTCCAGGTACGTACGAGCAGTACTTC; cdr3_aa: CAWSATPGTYEQYF
v_call: TRBV4-3; d_call: TRBD1; clone_size: NA; j_call: TRBJ2-1; cdr3_nt: TGCGCCAGCAGCCAAGGTGTCGCAGGGGGCTACTACAATGAGCAGTTCTTC; cdr3_aa: CASSQGVAGGYYNEQFF
v_call: TRBV14; d_call: NA; clone_size: NA; j_call: TRBJ2-2; cdr3_nt: TGTGCCAGCAGCCACTACGGACCCATGGCCGGGGAGCTGTTTTTT; cdr3_aa: CASSHYGPMAGELFF
v_call: TRBV7-2; d_call: NA; clone_size: once; j_call: TRBJ1-5; cdr3_nt: TGTGCCAGCAGCTTAGCCCCGATTAGCAATCAGCCCCAGCATTTT; cdr3_aa: CASSLAPISNQPQHF
v_call: TRBV4-3; d_call: TRBD1; clone_size: NA; j_call: TRBJ1-2; cdr3_nt: TGCGCCAGCAGCCAAGAGACAGGGGGGCGTAGTGGCTACACCTTC; cdr3_aa: CASSQETGGRSGYTF
v_call: TRBV6-6; d_call: TRBD1; clone_size: NA; j_call: TRBJ1-2; cdr3_nt: TGTGCCACGCGATCCTGGCAGGGGGTTGGGGAAGGTGGCTACACCTTC; cdr3_aa: CATRSWQGVGEGGYTF
v_call: TRBV7-9; d_call: NA; clone_size: NA; j_call: TRBJ2-3; cdr3_nt: TGTGCCAGCAGCTTAGAAGGTCAGGGACTTGGGGATACGCAGTATTTT; cdr3_aa: CASSLEGQGLGDTQYF
v_call: TRBV9; d_call: NA; clone_size: NA; j_call: TRBJ2-1; cdr3_nt: TGTGCCAGCAGCGTAGGGTGGGGCGTCTTGGACAATGAGCAGTTCTTC; cdr3_aa: CASSVGWGVLDNEQFF
v_call: TRBV9; d_call: NA; clone_size: NA; j_call: TRBJ1-2; cdr3_nt: TGTGCCAGCAGCCTAGCAGCCGGACCCGCCCCCCTCTACTATGGCTACACCTTC; cdr3_aa: CASSLAAGPAPLYYGYTF
v_call: TRBV7-9; d_call: TRBD2; clone_size: NA; j_call: TRBJ2-2; cdr3_nt: TGTGCCAGCAGCCCCTCAGCCAGCGGGAGGAACACCGGGGAGCTGTTTTTT; cdr3_aa: CASSPSASGRNTGELFF
v_call: TRBV29-1; d_call: NA; clone_size: NA; j_call: TRBJ2-1; cdr3_nt: TGCAGCGTTCCGAATTCTGAGGAGCAGTTCTTC; cdr3_aa: CSVPNSEEQFF
v_call: TRBV29-1; d_call: NA; clone_size: NA; j_call: TRBJ2-3; cdr3_nt: TGCAGCGTTGAGTCTAGCGTCACGCAGTATTTT; cdr3_aa: CSVESSVTQYF
v_call: TRBV6-2/TRBV6-3; d_call: TRBD2; clone_size: NA; j_call: TRBJ2-4; cdr3_nt: TGTGCCAGCAGTGTAGCGGGGGGGATTTCGGCCAAAAACATTCAGTACTTC; cdr3_aa: CASSVAGGISAKNIQYF
v_call: TRBV10-3; d_call: NA; clone_size: NA; j_call: TRBJ1-2; cdr3_nt: TGTGCCATCAGTGAGACCCCGACGGGTGGGGGTGGCTACACCTTC; cdr3_aa: CAISETPTGGGGYTF
v_call: TRBV7-9; d_call: NA; clone_size: NA; j_call: TRBJ2-3; cdr3_nt: TGTGCCAGCAGCTTACCATCGGCAGGCCTCAATACGCAGTATTTT; cdr3_aa: CASSLPSAGLNTQYF
v_call: TRBV18; d_call: NA; clone_size: NA; j_call: TRBJ2-3; cdr3_nt: TGTGCCAGCTCTCCCAGCACAGATACGCAGTATTTT; cdr3_aa: CASSPSTDTQYF
v_call: TRBV4-1; d_call: NA; clone_size: NA; j_call: TRBJ2-3; cdr3_nt: TGCGCCAGCAGGCACAAAGATACGCAGTATTTT; cdr3_aa: CASRHKDTQYF
v_call: TRBV28; d_call: TRBD1; clone_size: NA; j_call: TRBJ2-1; cdr3_nt: TGTGCCAGCGGCACTCCGGGACAGGGCTACAATGAGCAGTTCTTC; cdr3_aa: CASGTPGQGYNEQFF
v_call: TRBV7-9; d_call: TRBD1; clone_size: NA; j_call: TRBJ2-5; cdr3_nt: TGTGCCAGCAGCTTAGCTACAGGGGGACAACGGACCCAGTACTTC; cdr3_aa: CASSLATGGQRTQYF
v_call: TRBV6-2/TRBV6-3; d_call: NA; clone_size: NA; j_call: TRBJ2-7; cdr3_nt: TGTGCCAGCAGCCCTCACGGGACTGCCTACGAGCAGTACTTC; cdr3_aa: CASSPHGTAYEQYF
v_call: TRBV7-9; d_call: TRBD1; clone_size: NA; j_call: TRBJ2-1; cdr3_nt: TGTGCCAGCAGCTTGCCTATTTTGGGACAGGGGCAGTTCTTC; cdr3_aa: CASSLPILGQGQFF
v_call: TRBV19; d_call: NA; clone_size: NA; j_call: TRBJ2-7; cdr3_nt: TGTGCCAGTAGTATGGGGGATTACGAGCAGTACTTC; cdr3_aa: CASSMGDYEQYF
v_call: TRBV7-2; d_call: TRBD1; clone_size: NA; j_call: TRBJ1-2; cdr3_nt: TGTGCCAGCAGCGTACAGGGGTGGAATGGCTACACCTTC; cdr3_aa: CASSVQGWNGYTF
v_call: TRBV27; d_call: NA; clone_size: NA; j_call: TRBJ1-5; cdr3_nt: TGTGCCAGCAGTCCGAGTCCCTCCGAGCCCCAGCATTTT; cdr3_aa: CASSPSPSEPQHF
v_call: TRBV25-1; d_call: NA; clone_size: NA; j_call: TRBJ2-5; cdr3_nt: TGTGCCAGCGAGACCGGAGTTACCCAGTACTTC; cdr3_aa: CASETGVTQYF
v_call: TRBV6-5; d_call: TRBD1; clone_size: NA; j_call: TRBJ1-2; cdr3_nt: TGTGCCAGCAGTTACCAACCGGGACAGTTACGGTATGGCTACACCTTC; cdr3_aa: CASSYQPGQLRYGYTF
v_call: TRBV24-1; d_call: NA; clone_size: NA; j_call: TRBJ1-1; cdr3_nt: TGTGCCACCAGTGATTTTAACAGACCGTATGAAGCTTTCTTT; cdr3_aa: CATSDFNRPYEAFF
v_call: TRBV6-2/TRBV6-3; d_call: NA; clone_size: NA; j_call: TRBJ2-3; cdr3_nt: TGTGCCAGCAGTTACTCGTTCCGGCAGTATTTT; cdr3_aa: CASSYSFRQYF
v_call: TRBV6-4; d_call: NA; clone_size: NA; j_call: TRBJ1-6; cdr3_nt: TGTGCCAGCAGTGACTTGGATTTTGGGCACAGGTCCTTTTCACCCCTCCACTTT; cdr3_aa: CASSDLDFGHRSFSPLHF
v_call: TRBV28; d_call: NA; clone_size: NA; j_call: TRBJ1-3; cdr3_nt: TGTGCCAGCAGTTTTCATGGGACAACCCTGAGGGGAAACACCATATATTTT; cdr3_aa: CASSFHGTTLRGNTIYF
v_call: TRBV29-1; d_call: NA; clone_size: NA; j_call: TRBJ1-3; cdr3_nt: TGCAGCGCCGCGGACGGACTGGGGACCATATATTTT; cdr3_aa: CSAADGLGTIYF